This T cell receptor beta chain was sequenced in a study of radiation and T cells in renal cell carcinoma. Whole-study context: Nephrectomy followed 15 Gy stereotactic body radiation by 4 weeks.

With respect to this clone: Its antigen is unidentified.

Generated by immunoSEQ multiplex PCR, the TCRdb table keeps only in-frame clones and is missing some. The sample consists of 94,000 or so clones, 70% to 85% of them appearing once. Stated time point: baseline pretreatment blood. Regarding treatment: 15 Gy SBRT to primary tumor, nephrectomy 4 weeks later. Radiation-treated patients gave blood at baseline, week 2 and week 4. Notes on the study in general: From baseline, blood top tumor clonotypes peaked at 2 weeks post-radiation.

This receptor was identified in a man aged 55 to 70 with renal cell carcinoma. Sample: blood, taken from a patient whose treatment included radiotherapy and nephrectomy.

The CDR3 here is CASSNREDGYTF. CDR3 sequence (DNA): TGTGCCAGCAGTAACAGGGAGGACGGCTACACCTTC. The chain carries TRBV6-1 and TRBJ1-2, with D perhaps matching TRBD1 (6 bases). The CDR3 is 12 residues long. CDR1 and CDR2 (germline): MNHNS, SASEGT. V was pared by 5 bases and J by 8 bases, with 12 bases between.